This TCR beta chain was sequenced in a study of cytomegalovirus exposure and HLA in healthy donors. The CDR3 totals 14 residues. V shed 3 bases and J shed 3 bases, with 12 bases lying between them. Germline CDR1 reads SGHVS; CDR2 reads FNYEAQ. It was with 60 Vbeta and 13 Jbeta primers that the PCR ran. Method: immunoSEQ multiplex PCR; TCRdb's copy keeps in-frame clones and lacks some. The data hold fewer than 120,000 clones, with 79% observed a single time. The chain couples TRBV7-6 to TRBJ2-7; tentative D call: TRBD1 (6 bases). Sequenced input: PBMCs. This clonotype originated in a man in his thirties or forties in good health and CMV-seropositive. The DNA for the CDR3 is TGTGCCAGCAGCTTGACAGGAGACGGCTACGAGCAGTACTTC. Translated, it gives CASSLTGDGYEQYF.